This TCR beta chain was captured by sequencing in a study of identical twins. Germline V CDR1 and CDR2: MNHNS, SASEGT. The CDR3 length is 14 residues. Trimming removed 8 bases at V and 5 bases at J, with 15 bases between. A universal primer site was incorporated via template switching, and the cDNA contained unique molecular identifiers. TCRdb re-analysed the 5' RACE reads in MiXCR, keeping a single row per CDR3 protein. The table lists around 690,000 distinct CDR3 sequences, 20% to 25% of them singletons. Another study also made use of these data, one on T cells expressing NK-cell markers.

The material sequenced was PBMCs. The sequence derives from a woman between 18 and 29 years old in good health. The J gene is TRBJ2-2, the V gene TRBV6-1; D may correspond to TRBD1 or TRBD2 (5 bases each). The CDR3 nucleotides are TGTGCCAGCGTCCTAGGGACGGGTACCGGGGAGCTGTTTTTT. Translation: CASVLGTGTGELFF.